What follows are 32 T cell receptor beta chains derived from one specimen sequenced in a study of cytomegalovirus exposure and HLA in healthy donors. The PCR employed 60 Vbeta primers together with 13 Jbeta primers. The assay was immunoSEQ multiplex PCR, and TCRdb's table has in-frame clones only and misses some. The data contain over 150,000 clones, approximately 79% of them singletons. Input material: PBMCs. The receptors were gathered from a girl between 5 and 17 years old in good health and CMV-seropositive.

As DNA, the CDR3 is TGCGCCAGCAGCTCCCTCCAGCGGGGGGTTCAGGAGACCCAGTACTTC. Amino acid sequence: CASSSLQRGVQETQYF. The rearrangement links TRBV4-1 to TRBJ2-5, with 9 bases identical to TRBD2. Losses at the gene ends were 5 bases for V and 5 bases for J; bases not matched to a gene: 12. Germline loops: CDR1 MGHRA, CDR2 YSYEKL. The CDR3 is 16 residues long.

A single count supports this clone. The CDR3: CASSPEDRDYQETQYF. The CDR3 region has the DNA TGTGCCAGCAGTCCCGAAGACAGGGATTATCAAGAGACCCAGTACTTC. The chain couples TRBV14 to TRBJ2-5; 7 nucleotides agree with TRBD1. Germline lookup yields CDR1 SGHDN and CDR2 FVKESK. Trimming at V came to 6 bases and at J to 2 bases, leaving 12 bases not matched to a gene. The CDR3 is 16 amino acids.

The chain carries TRBV7-9 and TRBJ2-5; D is perhaps TRBD2 (5 bases). From germline, CDR1 is SEHNR and CDR2 FQNEAQ (reference sequence). CDR3 size: 15 residues. The V end was cut by 4 bases, the J end by 0 bases, with 12 bases between. This chain's CDR3 is CASSYAPGDQETQYF. The CDR3 coding sequence is TGTGCCAGCAGCTACGCCCCCGGGGACCAAGAGACCCAGTACTTC.

The chain uses TRBV7-8 and TRBJ1-3; D is uncertain. The CDR3 is 14 amino acids. Trimming shortened V by 1 base and J by 1 base, and 5 bases separated the two germline ends. The germline V gene encodes CDR1 SGHVS and CDR2 FQNEAQ. CDR3 sequence (DNA): TGTGCCAGCAGCTTAGACAGATCTGGAAACACCATATATTTT. It yields the protein CASSLDRSGNTIYF.

Here the CDR3 reads CASSLATGGGYEQYF. The CDR3, as DNA: TGCGCCAGCAGCTTGGCCACCGGGGGAGGCTACGAGCAGTACTTC. The V call is TRBV5-1, the J call TRBJ2-7, with D maybe TRBD2 (6 bases). The V end lost 0 bases, the J end lost 3 bases, and 13 bases lay between the germline ends. The germline gives CDR1 SGHRS, CDR2 YFSETQ. The CDR3 runs to 15 residues.

This chain connects TRBV6-1 to TRBJ2-7, with no clear D. Germline assignment: CDR1 MNHNS and CDR2 SASEGT. V was pared by 6 bases and J by 3 bases, with 15 bases between. The CDR3 covers 14 residues. CDR3 residues: CASRPTEIGYEQYF. In DNA form, the CDR3 reads TGTGCCAGCAGGCCCACGGAGATCGGCTACGAGCAGTACTTC.

J is TRBJ1-2 and V is TRBV5-1; D is perhaps TRBD1 (5 bases). In germline, CDR1 is SGHRS, CDR2 YFSETQ. Trimming shortened V by 2 bases and J by 8 bases, and 16 bases separated the two germline ends. The CDR3 contains 14 residues. In DNA form, the CDR3 reads TGCGCCAGCAGCTTATACCGGGACGGGGGAGGCTACACCTTC. Its protein product is CASSLYRDGGGYTF.

A few counts support this clone. The CDR3 loop is CASSLTIYEQYF. The DNA for the CDR3 is TGTGCCAGCAGCTTGACTATTTACGAGCAGTACTTC. The chain joins TRBV11-2 to TRBJ2-7; TRBD2 is a possible D gene (5 bases). V shed 3 bases and J shed 4 bases, with 7 bases lying between them. The germline V gene encodes CDR1 SGHAT and CDR2 FQNNGV. The CDR3 consists of 12 residues. Filled out from reference TRBV11-2 and TRBJ2-7, the complete variable domain reads EAGVAQSPRYKIIEKRQSVAFWCNPISGHATLYWYQQILGQGPKLLIQFQNNGVVDDSQLPKDRFSAERLKGVDSTLKIQPAKLEDSAVYLCASSLTIYEQYFGPGTRLTVT.

The chain combines TRBV29-1 with TRBJ1-2; D gene ambiguous. There are 13 residues in the CDR3. Per germline, CDR1 SQVTM and CDR2 ANQGSEA. V dropped 3 bases and J dropped 7 bases, with 15 bases sitting between them. The CDR3 DNA reads TGCAGCGTTGATGCTTCCATGACGGGTGGCTACACCTTC. It is translated as CSVDASMTGGYTF.

This chain links TRBV7-9 with TRBJ1-5; 12 positions match TRBD1. This CDR3 spans 16 amino acids. CDR1 and CDR2 from the germline V gene are SEHNR and FQNEAQ (reference sequence). After removal of 1 base from V and 7 bases from J, the junction contained 5 bases not matched to a gene. The CDR3 spells CASSLGGQGAEQPQHF. Written as DNA, the CDR3 is TGTGCCAGCAGCTTAGGGGGACAGGGGGCAGAGCAGCCCCAGCATTTT.

The genes are TRBV5-1 and TRBJ2-1; 8 positions match TRBD1. Germline V CDR1 and CDR2: SGHRS, YFSETQ. With 4 bases clipped from V and 4 bases from J, the junction kept 10 bases outside the gene matches. There are 16 residues in the CDR3. The CDR3 sequence is CASSPYPGGPYNEQFF. DNA of the CDR3: TGCGCCAGCAGCCCCTATCCAGGGGGCCCTTACAATGAGCAGTTCTTC.

This clone has a single count. The chain has TRBV18 and TRBJ2-5, with 7 positions matching TRBD2. The CDR3 spans 16 residues. Looked up from germline, CDR1 is KGHSH and CDR2 is LQKENI. V was pared by 6 bases and J by 7 bases, with 17 bases of the junction left unmatched. Here the CDR3 reads CASSAADSTGLGTQYF. The CDR3 coding sequence is TGTGCCAGCTCGGCCGCAGACAGCACAGGACTAGGGACCCAGTACTTC.

The chain combines TRBV7-2 with TRBJ2-7, with 8 bases aligning to TRBD1. The germline V gene encodes CDR1 SGHTA and CDR2 FQGNSA. Trimming at V came to 5 bases and at J to 3 bases, leaving 9 bases not matched to a gene. There are 15 residues in the CDR3. The CDR3 region is CASSLTGGLGYEQYF. The CDR3 nucleotides read TGTGCCAGCAGCCTAACAGGGGGGTTAGGCTACGAGCAGTACTTC.

This clone was recorded once. The chain carries TRBV6-1 and TRBJ2-5, with 14 bases lining up with TRBD2. This CDR3 region has 17 residues. Trimming removed 1 base from V and 2 bases from J; junction bases left unmatched: 3. The germline CDR1 and CDR2 sequences are MNHNS and SASEGT. The CDR3 is CASSEEGTSGGQETQYF. The CDR3 DNA reads TGTGCCAGCAGTGAAGAGGGGACTAGCGGGGGTCAAGAGACCCAGTACTTC.

V is TRBV5-5 and J is TRBJ1-6; a weak D match, TRBD1 (5 bases). The V end lost 3 bases, the J end lost 3 bases, and 13 bases lay between the germline ends. CDR1 is SGHKS and CDR2 is YYEKEE in the germline V gene (reference sequence). The CDR3 has 16 residues. The CDR3 loop is CASSWSGGGYNSPLHF. The CDR3 nucleotides read TGTGCCAGCAGCTGGAGCGGGGGAGGCTATAATTCACCCCTCCACTTT.

The CDR3 coding sequence is TGTGCCAGCAGCTTAGCTAGTCCCCTCACAGATACGCAGTATTTT. This gives the protein CASSLASPLTDTQYF. This chain uses TRBV7-2 with TRBJ2-3, with D unclear. This CDR3 is 15 amino acids long. V lost 0 bases and J lost 2, with 9 bases in between. The germline V gene encodes CDR1 SGHTA and CDR2 FQGNSA.

J is TRBJ2-5 and V is TRBV9; maybe TRBD2 (5 bases). This CDR3 comprises 14 residues. V was shortened by 0 bases and J by 4 bases, with 10 bases between the two germline ends. Germline V gives CDR1 SGDLS, CDR2 YYNGEE. As DNA, the CDR3 is TGTGCCAGCAGCGTAGCTACTGGAGGAGAGACCCAGTACTTC. Protein product: CASSVATGGETQYF.

This chain joins TRBV23-1 and TRBJ2-7, with a tentative D call TRBD2 (5 bases). TRBV23-1 qualifies as an ORF whose function is uncertain. CDR3 size: 16 residues. V was shortened by 4 bases and J by 4 bases, with 20 bases between the two germline ends. The CDR3 DNA reads TGCGCCAGCAGTCGTGCGGGCACCCACTCTGTGTACGAGCAGTACTTC. It encodes CASSRAGTHSVYEQYF.

The genes are TRBV25-1 and TRBJ1-1; the D is unclear. The CDR3 spans 15 residues. V was shortened by 3 bases and J by 2 bases, with 13 bases between the two germline ends. Germline V CDR1 and CDR2: MGHDK, SYGVNS. This chain's CDR3 is CASSDWANGNTEAFF. In DNA form, the CDR3 reads TGTGCCAGCAGTGATTGGGCTAACGGCAACACTGAAGCTTTCTTT.

This clone was seen only a few times. The chain joins TRBV6-4 to TRBJ2-1; 9 bases align to TRBD2. This CDR3 comprises 15 residues. Per germline, CDR1 MRHNA and CDR2 SNTAGT. With V trimmed by 8 bases and J by 3 bases, 8 bases remained unmatched. The CDR3 protein is CASSGVAGDYNEQFF. The CDR3, as DNA: TGTGCCAGCTCTGGGGTAGCGGGGGACTACAATGAGCAGTTCTTC.

This clone was detected only once. This chain connects TRBV7-2 to TRBJ2-5; the match to TRBD2 covers 8 bases. The length of the CDR3 is 16 residues. V lost 1 base, J lost 1 base, and 5 bases stayed unmatched. Germline V gene lookup returns CDR1 SGHTA and CDR2 FQGNSA. CDR3 in DNA: TGTGCCAGCAGCTTAGTTATTAGCGGGGCCCAAGAGACCCAGTACTTC. The encoded protein is CASSLVISGAQETQYF.

The CDR3 nucleotides are TGTGCCAGCAGCTTAGATCAGAGGCGGTCAGATACGCAGTATTTT. Amino acid sequence: CASSLDQRRSDTQYF. This chain links TRBV11-3 with TRBJ2-3; D call uncertain. Trimming removed 0 bases from V and 4 bases from J, with 11 bases in between. Germline CDR1 is SGHNT and CDR2 is YENEEA. The CDR3 has 15 amino acids.

The chain couples TRBV27 to TRBJ2-5, with 9 bases identical to TRBD1. Trimming removed 6 bases from V and 3 bases from J; junction bases left unmatched: 8. Germline values: CDR1 MNHEY, CDR2 SMNVEV (reference sequence). The CDR3 is made up of 15 amino acids. DNA for the CDR3: TGTGCCAGCAGCAGAACGACAGGGGGGAAAGAGACCCAGTACTTC. It is translated as CASSRTTGGKETQYF.

This chain uses TRBV6-5 with TRBJ2-3; D perhaps matches TRBD2 (6 bases). The CDR3 is 13 amino acids. Trimming left V 1 base short and J 4 bases short, with 6 bases between. Germline CDR1 MNHEY, CDR2 SVGAGI. CDR3 in DNA: TGTGCCAGCAGTTACTTAGCGGCAGATACGCAGTATTTT. This gives the protein CASSYLAADTQYF.

DNA for the CDR3: TGTGCCAGCAGCTTACGAGGGGGCGCTGGAACCGGGGAGCTGTTTTTT. Translation gives CASSLRGGAGTGELFF. The rearrangement joins TRBV7-2 to TRBJ2-2; 7 bases align to TRBD1. Trimming at V came to 2 bases and at J to 5 bases, leaving 8 bases not matched to a gene. Germline V gene data show CDR1 as SGHTA and CDR2 as FQGNSA. CDR3 length: 16 amino acids.

The rearrangement links TRBV2 to TRBJ2-5, with D possibly being TRBD2 (6 bases). V lost 5 bases and J lost 0, with 10 bases in between. Germline V gene sequence: CDR1 SNHLY, CDR2 FYNNEI. The CDR3 has 14 amino acids. The CDR3 DNA reads TGTGCCAGCAGTACCGGGGGAAACCAAGAGACCCAGTACTTC. Translation gives CASSTGGNQETQYF.

The chain combines TRBV4-1 with TRBJ1-3, with D possibly matching TRBD1 (6 bases). The CDR3 loop spans 14 amino acids. Trimming took 3 bases from V and 2 from J, leaving 8 bases between them. Germline CDR1 reads MGHRA; CDR2 reads YSYEKL. CDR3 nucleotide sequence: TGCGCCAGCAGCCAGCACAGGGCTGGAAACACCATATATTTT. It codes for CASSQHRAGNTIYF.

This clone was seen more than once but under ten times. This sequence joins TRBV10-3 and TRBJ1-1; the D gene is possibly TRBD1 (5 bases). Trimming took 10 bases from V and 1 from J, leaving 7 bases between them. Germline CDR1 reads ENHRY; CDR2 reads SYGVKD. The CDR3 runs 11 residues. The CDR3, as DNA: TGTGCCACTACAGGGAACACTGAAGCTTTCTTT. It encodes CATTGNTEAFF.

This chain links TRBV7-6 with TRBJ2-7; TRBD1 agrees at 9 bases. The CDR3 is 13 amino acids. Germline V gene data show CDR1 as SGHVS and CDR2 as FNYEAQ. V lost 6 bases to trimming and J lost 3 bases; unmatched junction nucleotides: 3. The CDR3 DNA reads as TGTGCCAGCAGTAGACAGGGGGACTACGAGCAGTACTTC. Translation gives CASSRQGDYEQYF. The variable domain in full, with the rest retrieved from reference TRBV7-6 and TRBJ2-7, is GAGVSQSPRYKVTKRGQDVALRCDPISGHVSLYWYRQALGQGPEFLTYFNYEAQQDKSGLPNDRFSAERPEGSISTLTIQRTEQRDSAMYRCASSRQGDYEQYFGPGTRLTVT.

Comment on this clone: The junction differs from germline at one of its ends, possibly a read error. The J gene is TRBJ2-5, the V gene TRBV7-9; 9 bases are a match to TRBD2. CDR1 and CDR2 (germline): SEHNR, FQNEAQ (reference sequence). There are 18 residues in the CDR3. CDR3: CSSSSAGGLAGPQETQYF. For the CDR3, the DNA is TGTTCCAGCAGCTCAGCCGGTGGGCTAGCGGGACCCCAAGAGACCCAGTACTTC.

This clone was recorded a few times. This chain links TRBV19 with TRBJ1-1; D unclear. The CDR3 has 14 residues. Germline CDR1 reads LNHDA; CDR2 reads SQIVND (reference sequence). The V gene lost 7 bases and the J gene lost 4 bases, with 16 bases spanning the gap. In nucleotides, the CDR3 is TGTGCCAGTAAGGAGGGATTTGGTGTCACTGAAGCTTTCTTT. Its translation: CASKEGFGVTEAFF.

The chain recombines TRBV7-2 with TRBJ2-2; D may be TRBD1 (6 bases). The V gene lost 6 bases and the J gene lost 6 bases, with 14 bases spanning the gap. CDR1 and CDR2 from the germline V gene are SGHTA and FQGNSA. CDR3 length equals 14 residues. The CDR3 DNA follows: TGTGCCAGCAGTTACCTCAGGGGCTCCGGGGAGCTGTTTTTT. This gives the protein CASSYLRGSGELFF.